This T cell receptor (beta chain) appears in the sequencing data of a study of CD8+ T cells in alopecia areata. Study overall: A regimen of oral tofacitinib, 5 to 10 mg twice daily, was given to treated patients.

The count of this clone is one. The antigen remains undetermined. The germline CDR1 and CDR2 sequences are LGHNA and YSLEER. V was clipped by 5 bases and J by 0 bases, with 16 bases between them. The CDR3 contains 16 residues. General study findings and limits: Normal scalp had lower clonality than lesional scalp, with alopecia totalis/universalis lesions showing this most strongly. Tofacitinib significantly brought down scalp clonality and expanded CD8+ clones among top 100.

Extraction and reverse transcription of RNA yielded cDNA as the sequencing template. This table comes from immunoSEQ multiplex PCR, and its TCRdb copy is limited to in-frame clones, with some not included. The sample records under 250,000 clones, 50% to 70% being singletons. The treatment here: oral pan-JAK inhibitor, 5-10 mg twice daily. Alopecia areata patients provided lesional scalp punch biopsies and peripheral blood. The receptor was derived from a human donor with alopecia areata. Material: CD4+ T cells sorted from blood, obtained at week 4, from a patient treated with tofacitinib. The chain recombines TRBV4-3 with TRBJ1-2; D is ambiguous. The DNA for the CDR3 is TGCGCCAGCAGCGAACGACCCCGGGGAGCTAACTATGGCTACACCTTC. This gives the protein CASSERPRGANYGYTF.